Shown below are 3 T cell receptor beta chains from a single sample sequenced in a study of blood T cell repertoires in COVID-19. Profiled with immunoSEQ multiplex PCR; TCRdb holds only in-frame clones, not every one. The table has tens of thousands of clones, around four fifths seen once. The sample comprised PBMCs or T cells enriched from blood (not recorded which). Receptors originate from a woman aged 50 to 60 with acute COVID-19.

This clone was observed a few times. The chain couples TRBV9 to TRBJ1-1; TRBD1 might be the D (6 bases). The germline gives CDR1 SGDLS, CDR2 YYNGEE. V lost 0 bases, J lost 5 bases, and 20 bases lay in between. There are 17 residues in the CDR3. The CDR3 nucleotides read TGTGCCAGCAGCGTAGGTCAGGGGACCCCCCTGAGGACTGAAGCTTTCTTT. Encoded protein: CASSVGQGTPLRTEAFF.

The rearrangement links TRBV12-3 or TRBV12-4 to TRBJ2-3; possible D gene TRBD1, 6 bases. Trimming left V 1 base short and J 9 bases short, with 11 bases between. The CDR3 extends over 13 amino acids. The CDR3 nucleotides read TGTGCCAGCAGTTTAGAAGGACAGAGGACGCAGTATTTT. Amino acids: CASSLEGQRTQYF.

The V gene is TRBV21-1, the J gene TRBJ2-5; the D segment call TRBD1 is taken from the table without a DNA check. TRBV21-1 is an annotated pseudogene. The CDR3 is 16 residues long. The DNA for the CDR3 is TGTGCCAGCAGCACCCGCAGGACAGGGTGGGGGGAGACCCAGTACTTC. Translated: CASSTRRTGWGETQYF.